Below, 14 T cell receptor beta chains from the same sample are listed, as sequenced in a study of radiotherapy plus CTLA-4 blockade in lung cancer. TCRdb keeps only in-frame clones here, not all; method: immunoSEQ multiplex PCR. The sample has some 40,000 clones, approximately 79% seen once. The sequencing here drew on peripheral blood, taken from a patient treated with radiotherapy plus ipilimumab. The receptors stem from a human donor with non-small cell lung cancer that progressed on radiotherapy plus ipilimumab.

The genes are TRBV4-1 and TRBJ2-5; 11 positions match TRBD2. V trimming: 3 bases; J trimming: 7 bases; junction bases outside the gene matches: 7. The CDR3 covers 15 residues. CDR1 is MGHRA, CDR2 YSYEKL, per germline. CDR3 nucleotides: TGCGCCAGCAGCCAGACGGGACTAGCGGACGGGACCCAGTACTTC. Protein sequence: CASSQTGLADGTQYF.

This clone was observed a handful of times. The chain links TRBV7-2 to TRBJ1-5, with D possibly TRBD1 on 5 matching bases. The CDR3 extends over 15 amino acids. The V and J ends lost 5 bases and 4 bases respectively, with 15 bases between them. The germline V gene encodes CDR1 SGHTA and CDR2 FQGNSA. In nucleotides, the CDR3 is TGTGCCAGCAGCCCCCAAACAGGTTCAAATCAGCCCCAGCATTTT. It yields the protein CASSPQTGSNQPQHF.

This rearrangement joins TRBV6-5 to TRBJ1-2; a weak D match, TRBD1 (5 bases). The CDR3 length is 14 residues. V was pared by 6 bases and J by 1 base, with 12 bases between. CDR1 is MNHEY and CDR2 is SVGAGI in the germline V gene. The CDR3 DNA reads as TGTGCCAGCAGGGGGCTACTGATTAACTATGGCTACACCTTC. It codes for CASRGLLINYGYTF.

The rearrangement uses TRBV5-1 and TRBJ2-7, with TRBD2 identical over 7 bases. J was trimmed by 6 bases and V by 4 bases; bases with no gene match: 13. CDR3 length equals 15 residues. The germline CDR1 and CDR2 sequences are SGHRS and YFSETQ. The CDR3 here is CASSHSSGGLGEQYF. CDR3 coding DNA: TGCGCCAGCAGCCATTCTAGCGGCGGATTGGGCGAGCAGTACTTC. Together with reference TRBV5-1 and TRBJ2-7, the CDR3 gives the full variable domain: KAGVTQTPRYLIKTRGQQVTLSCSPISGHRSVSWYQQTPGQGLQFLFEYFSETQRNKGNFPGRFSGRQFSNSRSEMNVSTLELGDSALYLCASSHSSGGLGEQYFGPGTRLTVT.

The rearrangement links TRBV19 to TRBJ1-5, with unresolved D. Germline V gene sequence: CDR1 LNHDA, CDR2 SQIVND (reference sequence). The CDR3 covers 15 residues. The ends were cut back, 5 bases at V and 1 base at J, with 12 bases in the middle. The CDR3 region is CASSFPLRSNQPQHF. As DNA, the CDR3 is TGTGCCAGTAGTTTTCCTTTGCGGAGCAATCAGCCCCAGCATTTT.

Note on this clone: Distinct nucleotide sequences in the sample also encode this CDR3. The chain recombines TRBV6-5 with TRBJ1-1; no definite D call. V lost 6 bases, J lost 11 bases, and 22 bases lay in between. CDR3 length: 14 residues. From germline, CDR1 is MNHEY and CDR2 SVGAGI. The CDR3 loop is CASSLVREGAVAFF. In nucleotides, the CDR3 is TGTGCCAGCAGCTTAGTTCGAGAGGGAGCGGTGGCTTTCTTT.

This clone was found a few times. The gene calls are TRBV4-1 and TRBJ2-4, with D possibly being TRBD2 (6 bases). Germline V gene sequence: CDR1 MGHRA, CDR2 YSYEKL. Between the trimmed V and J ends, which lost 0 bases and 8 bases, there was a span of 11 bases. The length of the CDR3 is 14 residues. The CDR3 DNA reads TGCGCCAGCAGCCAAGATCGGGGGAAGGACATTCAGTACTTC. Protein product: CASSQDRGKDIQYF.

In DNA, the CDR3 is TGTGCCAGCAGCTTAGTAGACAGGGGCTATGGCTACACCTTC. It specifies CASSLVDRGYGYTF. This chain links TRBV7-8 with TRBJ1-2; 8 positions match TRBD1. The CDR3 is 14 residues long. The V and J ends lost 1 base and 4 bases, in that order; junction bases with no gene match: 2. Germline V lookup: CDR1 SGHVS, CDR2 FQNEAQ.

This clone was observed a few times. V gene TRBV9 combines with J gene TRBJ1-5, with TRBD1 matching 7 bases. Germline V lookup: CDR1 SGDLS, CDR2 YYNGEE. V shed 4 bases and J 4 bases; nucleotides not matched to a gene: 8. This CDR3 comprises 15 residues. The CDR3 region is CASSLTPGQNQPQHF. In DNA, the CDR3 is TGTGCCAGCAGCCTTACTCCGGGACAGAATCAGCCCCAGCATTTT.

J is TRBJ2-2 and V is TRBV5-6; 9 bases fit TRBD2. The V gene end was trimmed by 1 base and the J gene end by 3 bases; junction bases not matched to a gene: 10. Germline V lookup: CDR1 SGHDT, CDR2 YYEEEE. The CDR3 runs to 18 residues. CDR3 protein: CASSLSGAGGSHTGELFF. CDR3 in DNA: TGTGCCAGCAGCTTGAGCGGAGCGGGGGGTAGTCACACCGGGGAGCTGTTTTTT. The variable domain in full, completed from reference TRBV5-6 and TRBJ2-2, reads DAGVTQSPTHLIKTRGQQVTLRCSPKSGHDTVSWYQQALGQGPQFIFQYYEEEERQRGNFPDRFSGHQFPNYSSELNVNALLLGDSALYLCASSLSGAGGSHTGELFFGEGSRLTVL.

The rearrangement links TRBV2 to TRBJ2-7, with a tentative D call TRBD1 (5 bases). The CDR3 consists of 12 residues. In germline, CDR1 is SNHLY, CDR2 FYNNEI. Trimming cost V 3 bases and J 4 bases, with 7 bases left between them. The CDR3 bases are TGTGCCAGCAGTGAGAACAGGTACGAGCAGTACTTC. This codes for CASSENRYEQYF.

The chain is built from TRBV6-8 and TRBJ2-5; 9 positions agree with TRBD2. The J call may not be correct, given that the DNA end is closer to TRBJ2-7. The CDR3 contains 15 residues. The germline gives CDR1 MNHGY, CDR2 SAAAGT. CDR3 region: CASRNGSGGPDEQYF. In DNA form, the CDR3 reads TGTGCCAGCAGAAACGGGAGCGGGGGGCCGGACGAGCAGTACTTC.

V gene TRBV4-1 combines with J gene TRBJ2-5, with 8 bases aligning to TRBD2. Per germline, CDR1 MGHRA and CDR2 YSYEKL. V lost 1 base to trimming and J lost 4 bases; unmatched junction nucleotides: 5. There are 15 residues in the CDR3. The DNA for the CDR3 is TGCGCCAGCAGCCAAGCGACTAGCGTAGGAGAGACCCAGTACTTC. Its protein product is CASSQATSVGETQYF.

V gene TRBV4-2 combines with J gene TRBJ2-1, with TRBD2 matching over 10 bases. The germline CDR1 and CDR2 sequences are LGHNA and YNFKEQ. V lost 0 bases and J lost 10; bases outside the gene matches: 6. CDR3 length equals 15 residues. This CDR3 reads CASSQESGGAGEQFF. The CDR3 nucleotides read TGTGCCAGCAGCCAAGAAAGCGGGGGGGCAGGCGAGCAGTTCTTC.